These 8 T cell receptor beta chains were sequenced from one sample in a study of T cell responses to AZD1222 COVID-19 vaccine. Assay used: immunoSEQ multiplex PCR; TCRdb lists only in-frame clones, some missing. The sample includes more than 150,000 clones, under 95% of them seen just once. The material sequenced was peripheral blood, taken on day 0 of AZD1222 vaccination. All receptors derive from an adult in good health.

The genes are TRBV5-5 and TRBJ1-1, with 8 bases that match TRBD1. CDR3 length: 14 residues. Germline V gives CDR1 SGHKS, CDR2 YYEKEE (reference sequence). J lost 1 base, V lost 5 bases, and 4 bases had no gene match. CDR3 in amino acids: CASSLDRGNTEAFF. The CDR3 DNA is TGTGCCAGCAGTCTAGACAGGGGGAACACTGAAGCTTTCTTT.

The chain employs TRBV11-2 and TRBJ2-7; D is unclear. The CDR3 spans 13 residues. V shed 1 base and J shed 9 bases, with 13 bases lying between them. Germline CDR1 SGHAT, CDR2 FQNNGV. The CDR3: CASSLGVGVTQYF. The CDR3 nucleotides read TGTGCCAGCAGCTTAGGAGTAGGAGTAACGCAGTACTTC.

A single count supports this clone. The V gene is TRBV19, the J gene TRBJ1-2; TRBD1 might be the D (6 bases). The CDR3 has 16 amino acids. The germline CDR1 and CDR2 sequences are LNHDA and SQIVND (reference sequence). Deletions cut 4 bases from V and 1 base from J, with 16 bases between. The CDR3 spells CASSRGTDSFNYGYTF. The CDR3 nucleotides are TGTGCCAGTAGTAGGGGTACGGACAGCTTTAACTATGGCTACACCTTC.

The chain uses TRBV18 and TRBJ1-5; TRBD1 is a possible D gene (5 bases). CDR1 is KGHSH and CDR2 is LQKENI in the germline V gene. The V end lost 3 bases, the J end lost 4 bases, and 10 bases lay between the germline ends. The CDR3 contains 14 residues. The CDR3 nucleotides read TGTGCCAGCTCACCCCTCCAGGGAAATCAGCCCCAGCATTTT. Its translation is CASSPLQGNQPQHF.

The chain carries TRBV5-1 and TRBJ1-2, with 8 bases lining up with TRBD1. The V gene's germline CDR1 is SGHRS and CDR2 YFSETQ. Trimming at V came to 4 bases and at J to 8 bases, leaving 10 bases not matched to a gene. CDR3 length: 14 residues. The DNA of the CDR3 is TGCGCCAGCAGCCCCGGACAGGGTTCGGGGGGCTACACCTTC. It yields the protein CASSPGQGSGGYTF.

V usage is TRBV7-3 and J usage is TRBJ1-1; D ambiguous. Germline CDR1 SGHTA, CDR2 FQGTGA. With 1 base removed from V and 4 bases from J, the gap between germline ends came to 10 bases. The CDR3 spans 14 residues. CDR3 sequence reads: CASSLSITGTEAFF. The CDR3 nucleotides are TGTGCCAGCAGCTTAAGCATCACGGGCACTGAAGCTTTCTTT.

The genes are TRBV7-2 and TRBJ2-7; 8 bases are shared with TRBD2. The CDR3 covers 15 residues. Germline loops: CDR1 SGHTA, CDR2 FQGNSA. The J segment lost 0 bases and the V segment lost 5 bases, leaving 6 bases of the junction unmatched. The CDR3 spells CASSVTGTSSYEQYF. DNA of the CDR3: TGTGCCAGCAGCGTGACCGGGACTAGCTCCTACGAGCAGTACTTC.

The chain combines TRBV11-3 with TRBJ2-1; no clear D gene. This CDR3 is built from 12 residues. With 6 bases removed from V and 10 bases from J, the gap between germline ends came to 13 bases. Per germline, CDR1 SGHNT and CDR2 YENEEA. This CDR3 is CASSPTLGEQFF. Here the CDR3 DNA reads TGTGCCAGCAGTCCTACCTTAGGGGAGCAGTTCTTC.